A single sample gave rise to the 13 T cell receptor beta chains below, sequenced in a study of blood T cell repertoires in COVID-19. Measured with immunoSEQ multiplex PCR; TCRdb has only the in-frame clones, and not every one. This table has about 130,000 clones, about four fifths appearing once. Sequencing was done on a sample of peripheral blood. These receptors all come from a man aged 35 to 55 with active or convalescent COVID-19.

This clone was observed a single time. This chain links TRBV7-9 with TRBJ2-2; 7 positions agree with TRBD2. Germline-derived CDR1 and CDR2 are SEHNR and FQNEAQ (reference sequence). The CDR3 contains 18 residues. V trimming: 5 bases; J trimming: 5 bases; junction bases outside the gene matches: 17. CDR3 loop: CASSPTGGTGVRTGELFF. The CDR3 nucleotides are TGTGCCAGCAGCCCAACGGGGGGAACAGGCGTGAGGACCGGGGAGCTGTTTTTT.

A few counts support this clone. The V and J genes are TRBV11-2 and TRBJ2-6; 9 nucleotides agree with TRBD1. The V gene's germline CDR1 is SGHAT and CDR2 FQNNGV. The CDR3 consists of 17 residues. V shed 5 bases, J shed 4 bases, and the junction held 9 bases outside the gene matches. CDR3 residues: CASSPVQGARGANVLTF. The CDR3 nucleotides read TGTGCCAGCAGCCCAGTACAGGGGGCAAGGGGGGCCAACGTCCTGACTTTC.

This sequence joins TRBV7-6 and TRBJ2-5, with a tentative D call TRBD2 (5 bases). CDR1 and CDR2 (germline): SGHVS, FNYEAQ. Trimming left V 5 bases short and J 2 bases short, with 6 bases between. The CDR3 length is 12 residues. The CDR3 loop reads CASSREQETQYF. In nucleotides, the CDR3 is TGTGCCAGCAGCCGGGAACAAGAGACCCAGTACTTC. The whole variable domain, remainder taken from reference TRBV7-6 and TRBJ2-5, is GAGVSQSPRYKVTKRGQDVALRCDPISGHVSLYWYRQALGQGPEFLTYFNYEAQQDKSGLPNDRFSAERPEGSISTLTIQRTEQRDSAMYRCASSREQETQYFGPGTRLLVL.

The CDR3 loop reads CASTVNSNQPQHF. CDR3 DNA: TGTGCCAGTACAGTAAATTCCAATCAGCCCCAGCATTTT. This chain joins TRBV6-5 and TRBJ1-5; D gene unclear. CDR3 length: 13 residues. With 9 bases removed from V and 3 bases from J, the gap between germline ends came to 12 bases. The germline CDR1 and CDR2 sequences are MNHEY and SVGAGI.

The table lists this clone with a few counts. V is TRBV7-2 and J is TRBJ2-7; TRBD2 matches 8 bases. Germline CDR1 and CDR2: SGHTA and FQGNSA. After removal of 1 base from V and 4 bases from J, the junction contained 6 bases not matched to a gene. This CDR3 has 15 residues. In DNA form, the CDR3 reads TGTGCCAGCAGCTTAGTGTACGGCGGGGGGTACGAGCAGTACTTC. Translation: CASSLVYGGGYEQYF.

This chain uses TRBV7-9 with TRBJ1-1; TRBD1 is a possible D gene (5 bases). Germline V lookup: CDR1 SEHNR, CDR2 FQNEAQ (reference sequence). Trimming removed 1 base at V and 4 bases at J, with 10 bases between. CDR3 length equals 14 residues. This chain's CDR3 is CASSLGAGRTEAFF. The CDR3 region has the DNA TGTGCCAGCAGCTTAGGTGCGGGGCGCACTGAAGCTTTCTTT.

Here the CDR3 reads CASSYRPQGTSYEQYF. CDR3 DNA: TGTGCCAGCAGTTACCGGCCACAGGGGACTTCCTACGAGCAGTACTTC. The V and J genes are TRBV6-5 and TRBJ2-7; D might be TRBD1 (7 bases). The CDR3 runs to 16 residues. CDR1 is MNHEY, CDR2 SVGAGI, per germline. V was trimmed by 2 bases and J by 1 base, leaving 15 bases between them.

The chain joins TRBV4-2 to TRBJ1-2; 10 bases line up with TRBD1. With V trimmed by 3 bases and J by 7 bases, 8 bases remained unmatched. From germline, CDR1 is LGHNA and CDR2 YNFKEQ. The CDR3 has 15 amino acids. For the CDR3, the DNA is TGTGCCAGCAGCCACCCGACAGGGGGCTTCCTTGGCTACACCTTC. It encodes CASSHPTGGFLGYTF.

The rearrangement joins TRBV5-4 to TRBJ2-5; 8 bases are a match to TRBD1. The junction had 8 bases not matched to a gene; V was cut back by 2 bases and J by 5 bases. The CDR3 runs 15 residues. Germline lookup yields CDR1 SGHNT and CDR2 YYREEE (reference sequence). This CDR3 is CASSLGRGLGETQYF. CDR3 bases: TGTGCCAGCAGCTTAGGCAGGGGGCTAGGGGAGACCCAGTACTTC. The whole variable domain, filled in from reference TRBV5-4 and TRBJ2-5, reads ETGVTQSPTHLIKTRGQQVTLRCSSQSGHNTVSWYQQALGQGPQFIFQYYREEENGRGNFPPRFSGLQFPNYSSELNVNALELDDSALYLCASSLGRGLGETQYFGPGTRLLVL.

The rearrangement links TRBV5-1 to TRBJ1-6; 11 nucleotides agree with TRBD1. After removal of 3 bases from V and 5 bases from J, the junction contained 4 bases not matched to a gene. CDR1 is SGHRS, CDR2 YFSETQ, per germline. The length of the CDR3 is 16 residues. The CDR3, as DNA: TGCGCCAGCAGCTGGGGGACAGGGGGAAATAATTCACCCCTCCACTTT. Residues: CASSWGTGGNNSPLHF.

V and J are TRBV5-6 and TRBJ1-4; 7 nucleotides agree with TRBD1. The CDR3 runs 17 residues. CDR1 and CDR2 (germline): SGHDT, YYEEEE. The junction had 12 bases not matched to a gene; V was cut back by 4 bases and J by 3 bases. CDR3 nucleotide sequence: TGTGCCAGCAGCCAGGCGGGCAGGGGGGAGGCTAATGAAAAACTGTTTTTT. Amino acids: CASSQAGRGEANEKLFF.

The genes are TRBV7-2 and TRBJ2-5, with 8 bases matching TRBD2. Germline CDR1 is SGHTA and CDR2 is FQGNSA. V lost 1 base and J lost 7; bases outside the gene matches: 17. This CDR3 has 18 residues. CDR3 protein: CASSLGLGTGGRARTQYF. CDR3 bases: TGTGCCAGCAGCTTAGGTTTAGGAACGGGGGGGCGGGCTAGGACCCAGTACTTC.

The CDR3 sequence is CASSPGGTEAFF. The CDR3 DNA is TGCGCCAGCAGTCCGGGGGGGACTGAAGCTTTCTTT. V is TRBV10-2 and J is TRBJ1-1, with a weak D call TRBD1 (5 bases). This CDR3 is 12 amino acids long. Trimming left V 5 bases short and J 5 bases short, with 9 bases between. Per the germline V gene, CDR1 is WSHSY and CDR2 is SAAADI.